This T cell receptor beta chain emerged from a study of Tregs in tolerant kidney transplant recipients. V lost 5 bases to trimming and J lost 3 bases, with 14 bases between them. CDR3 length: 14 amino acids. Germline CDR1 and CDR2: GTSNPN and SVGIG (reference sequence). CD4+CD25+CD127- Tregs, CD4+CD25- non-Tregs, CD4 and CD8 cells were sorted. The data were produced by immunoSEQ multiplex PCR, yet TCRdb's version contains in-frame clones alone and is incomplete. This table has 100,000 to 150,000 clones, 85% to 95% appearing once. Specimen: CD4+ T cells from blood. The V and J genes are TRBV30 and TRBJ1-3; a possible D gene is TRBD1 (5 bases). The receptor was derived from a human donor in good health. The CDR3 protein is CAWGGGAGGNTIYF. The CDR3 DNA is TGTGCCTGGGGTGGAGGGGCGGGTGGAAACACCATATATTTT.